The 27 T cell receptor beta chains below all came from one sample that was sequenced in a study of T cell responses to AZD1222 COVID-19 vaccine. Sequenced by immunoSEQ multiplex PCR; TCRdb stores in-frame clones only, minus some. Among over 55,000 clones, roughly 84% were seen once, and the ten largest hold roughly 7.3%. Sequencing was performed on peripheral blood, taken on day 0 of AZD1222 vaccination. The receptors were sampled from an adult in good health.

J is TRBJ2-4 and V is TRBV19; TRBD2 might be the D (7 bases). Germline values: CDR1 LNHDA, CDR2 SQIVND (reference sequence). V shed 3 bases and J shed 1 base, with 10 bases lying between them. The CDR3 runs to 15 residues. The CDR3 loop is CASSIRGAAKNIQYF. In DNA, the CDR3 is TGTGCCAGTAGTATTCGGGGGGCGGCCAAAAACATTCAGTACTTC.

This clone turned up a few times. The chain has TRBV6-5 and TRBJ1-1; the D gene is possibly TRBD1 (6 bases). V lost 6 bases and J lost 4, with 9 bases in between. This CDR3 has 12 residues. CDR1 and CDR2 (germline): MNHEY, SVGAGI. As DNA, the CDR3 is TGTGCCAGCAGAGACAGGCTCACTGAAGCTTTCTTT. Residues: CASRDRLTEAFF.

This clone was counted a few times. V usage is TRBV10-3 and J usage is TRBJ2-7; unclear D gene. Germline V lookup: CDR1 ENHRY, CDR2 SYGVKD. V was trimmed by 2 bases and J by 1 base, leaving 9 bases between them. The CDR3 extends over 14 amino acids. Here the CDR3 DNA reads TGTGCCATCAGTGAGAGAGGTGCTTCCTACGAGCAGTACTTC. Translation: CAISERGASYEQYF.

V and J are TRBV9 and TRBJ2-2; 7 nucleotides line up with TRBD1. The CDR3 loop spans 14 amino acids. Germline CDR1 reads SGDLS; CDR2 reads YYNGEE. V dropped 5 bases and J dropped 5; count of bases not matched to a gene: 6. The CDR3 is CASRERGQTGELFF. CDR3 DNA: TGTGCCAGCAGGGAGAGGGGGCAGACCGGGGAGCTGTTTTTT.

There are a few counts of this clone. The CDR3 DNA is TGTGCCAGTAGTATTGACCCCGGGGCAAGTCAGCCCCAGCATTTT. Protein product: CASSIDPGASQPQHF. This chain links TRBV19 with TRBJ1-5, with a weak D call TRBD1 (5 bases). This CDR3 spans 15 amino acids. V lost 3 bases and J 6 bases, leaving 15 bases between the germline ends. Germline V CDR1 and CDR2: LNHDA, SQIVND (reference sequence).

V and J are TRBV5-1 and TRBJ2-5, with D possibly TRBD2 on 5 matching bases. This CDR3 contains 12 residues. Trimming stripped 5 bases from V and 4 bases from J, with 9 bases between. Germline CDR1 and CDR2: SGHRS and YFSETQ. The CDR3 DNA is TGCGCCAGCAGGGGAGAGGGAGAGACCCAGTACTTC. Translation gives CASRGEGETQYF.

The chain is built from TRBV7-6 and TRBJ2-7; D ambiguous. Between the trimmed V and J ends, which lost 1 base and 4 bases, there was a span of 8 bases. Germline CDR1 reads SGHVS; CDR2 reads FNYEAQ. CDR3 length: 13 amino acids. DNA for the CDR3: TGTGCCAGCAGCTTAGTTCCCACTTACGAGCAGTACTTC. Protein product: CASSLVPTYEQYF.

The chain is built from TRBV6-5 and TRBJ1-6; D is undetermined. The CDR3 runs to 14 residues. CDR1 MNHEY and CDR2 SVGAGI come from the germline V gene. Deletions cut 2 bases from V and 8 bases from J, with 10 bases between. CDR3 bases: TGTGCCAGCAGTTACGCGGGGAGGGATTCACCCCTCCACTTT. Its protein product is CASSYAGRDSPLHF.

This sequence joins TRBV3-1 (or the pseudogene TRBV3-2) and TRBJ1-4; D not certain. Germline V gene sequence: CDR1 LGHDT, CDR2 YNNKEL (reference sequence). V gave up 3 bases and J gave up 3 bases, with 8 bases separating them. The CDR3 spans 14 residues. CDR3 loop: CASSQWGSNEKLFF. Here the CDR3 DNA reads TGTGCCAGCAGCCAGTGGGGATCTAATGAAAAACTGTTTTTT.

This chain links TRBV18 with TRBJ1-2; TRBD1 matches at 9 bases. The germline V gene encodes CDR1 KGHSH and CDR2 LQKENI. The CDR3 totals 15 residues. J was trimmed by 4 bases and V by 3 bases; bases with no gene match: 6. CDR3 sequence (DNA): TGTGCCAGCTCACCGCGGACAGGGGAGAGCTATGGCTACACCTTC. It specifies CASSPRTGESYGYTF. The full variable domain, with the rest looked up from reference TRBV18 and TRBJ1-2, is NAGVMQNPRHLVRRRGQEARLRCSPMKGHSHVYWYRQLPEEGLKFMVYLQKENIIDESGMPKERFSAEFPKEGPSILRIQQVVRGDSAAYFCASSPRTGESYGYTFGSGTRLTVV.

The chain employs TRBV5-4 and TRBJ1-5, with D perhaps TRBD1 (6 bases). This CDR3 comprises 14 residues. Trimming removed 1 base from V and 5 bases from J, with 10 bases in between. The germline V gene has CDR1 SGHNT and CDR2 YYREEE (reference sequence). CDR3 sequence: CASSLNRQDQPQHF. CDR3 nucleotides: TGTGCCAGCAGCTTGAATCGACAGGATCAGCCCCAGCATTTT.

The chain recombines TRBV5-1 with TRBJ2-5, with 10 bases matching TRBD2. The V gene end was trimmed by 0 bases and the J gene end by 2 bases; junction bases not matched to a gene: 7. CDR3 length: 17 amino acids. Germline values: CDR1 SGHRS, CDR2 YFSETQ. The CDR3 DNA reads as TGCGCCAGCAGCTTGGCCCTAGCGGGGGCGGGTCAAGAGACCCAGTACTTC. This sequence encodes CASSLALAGAGQETQYF.

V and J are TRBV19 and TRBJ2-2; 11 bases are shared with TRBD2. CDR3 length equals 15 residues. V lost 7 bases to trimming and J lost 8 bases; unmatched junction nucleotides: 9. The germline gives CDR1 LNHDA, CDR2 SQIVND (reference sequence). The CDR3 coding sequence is TGTGCCAGTATCAACCTAGCGGGGGGCCGAGGGGAGCTGTTTTTT. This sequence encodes CASINLAGGRGELFF.

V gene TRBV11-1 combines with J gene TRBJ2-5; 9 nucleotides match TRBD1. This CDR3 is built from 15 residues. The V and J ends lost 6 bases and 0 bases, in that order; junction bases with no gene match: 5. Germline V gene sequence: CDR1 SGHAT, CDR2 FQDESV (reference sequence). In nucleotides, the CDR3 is TGTGCCAGCAGTCACGGACAGGGGAACCAAGAGACCCAGTACTTC. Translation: CASSHGQGNQETQYF. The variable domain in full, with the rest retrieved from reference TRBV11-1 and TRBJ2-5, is EAEVAQSPRYKITEKSQAVAFWCDPISGHATLYWYRQILGQGPELLVQFQDESVVDDSQLPKDRFSAERLKGVDSTLKIQPAELGDSAMYLCASSHGQGNQETQYFGPGTRLLVL.

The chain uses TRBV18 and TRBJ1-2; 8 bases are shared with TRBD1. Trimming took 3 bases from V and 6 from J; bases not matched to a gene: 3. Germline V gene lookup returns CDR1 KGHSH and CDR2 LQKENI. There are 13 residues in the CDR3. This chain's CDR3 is CASSPQGANGYTF. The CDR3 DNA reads TGTGCCAGCTCACCCCAGGGGGCGAATGGCTACACCTTC.

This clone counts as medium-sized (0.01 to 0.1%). DNA for the CDR3: TGTGCCAGCAGTGTTGCAGGGAACACCGGGGAGCTGTTTTTT. Translating it yields CASSVAGNTGELFF. The V gene is TRBV2, the J gene TRBJ2-2; no clear D. Germline V gene lookup returns CDR1 SNHLY and CDR2 FYNNEI. The V end was cut by 4 bases, the J end by 1 base, with 7 bases between. The CDR3 runs to 14 residues. Complete variable domain (other parts from reference TRBV2 and TRBJ2-2): EPEVTQTPSHQVTQMGQEVILRCVPISNHLYFYWYRQILGQKVEFLVSFYNNEISEKSEIFDDQFSVERPDGSNFTLKIRSTKLEDSAMYFCASSVAGNTGELFFGEGSRLTVL.

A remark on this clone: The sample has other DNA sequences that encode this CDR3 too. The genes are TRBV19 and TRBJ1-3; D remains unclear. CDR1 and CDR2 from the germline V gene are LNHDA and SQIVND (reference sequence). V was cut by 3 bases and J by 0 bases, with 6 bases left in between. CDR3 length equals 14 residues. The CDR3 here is CASSIGSSGNTIYF. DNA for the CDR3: TGTGCCAGTAGTATCGGGTCCTCTGGAAACACCATATATTTT. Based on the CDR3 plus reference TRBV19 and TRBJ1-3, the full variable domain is DGGITQSPKYLFRKEGQNVTLSCEQNLNHDAMYWYRQDPGQGLRLIYYSQIVNDFQKGDIAEGYSVSREKKESFPLTVTSAQKNPTAFYLCASSIGSSGNTIYFGEGSWLTVV.

CDR3 sequence (DNA): TGTGCCAGCAGCCCCCGGACAGGGGCGGATAGCGTTTCACCCCTCCACTTT. Its protein product is CASSPRTGADSVSPLHF. V is TRBV7-2 and J is TRBJ1-6, with 9 bases fitting TRBD1. CDR1 and CDR2 from the germline V gene are SGHTA and FQGNSA. The ends lost 5 bases at V and 9 bases at J; junction bases unmatched: 14. The CDR3 is 17 amino acids.

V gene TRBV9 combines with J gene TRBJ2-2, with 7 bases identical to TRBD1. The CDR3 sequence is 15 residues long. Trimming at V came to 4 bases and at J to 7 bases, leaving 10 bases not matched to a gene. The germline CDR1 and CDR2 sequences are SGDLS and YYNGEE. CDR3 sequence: CASSSRGGAIGELFF. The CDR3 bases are TGTGCCAGCAGCTCTAGAGGGGGCGCGATCGGGGAGCTGTTTTTT.

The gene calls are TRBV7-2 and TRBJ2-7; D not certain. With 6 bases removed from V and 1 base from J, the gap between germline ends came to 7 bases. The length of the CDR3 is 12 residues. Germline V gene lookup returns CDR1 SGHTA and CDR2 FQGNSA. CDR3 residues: CASRTDSYEQYF. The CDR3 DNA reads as TGTGCCAGCAGGACGGATTCCTACGAGCAGTACTTC.

Here the CDR3 DNA reads TGCGCCAGCAGCTTGTTGGTACAGGGGGAAAATGAGCAGTTCTTC. It yields the protein CASSLLVQGENEQFF. V usage is TRBV5-1 and J usage is TRBJ2-1; 8 positions match TRBD1. The V gene end was trimmed by 1 base and the J gene end by 7 bases; junction bases not matched to a gene: 7. This CDR3 is built from 15 residues. The germline V gene has CDR1 SGHRS and CDR2 YFSETQ.

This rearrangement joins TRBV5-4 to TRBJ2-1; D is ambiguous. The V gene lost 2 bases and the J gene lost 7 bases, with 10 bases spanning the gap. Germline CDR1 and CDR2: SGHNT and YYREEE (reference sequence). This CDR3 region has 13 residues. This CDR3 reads CASSFSVRNEQFF. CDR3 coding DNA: TGTGCCAGCAGCTTCTCGGTACGGAATGAGCAGTTCTTC.

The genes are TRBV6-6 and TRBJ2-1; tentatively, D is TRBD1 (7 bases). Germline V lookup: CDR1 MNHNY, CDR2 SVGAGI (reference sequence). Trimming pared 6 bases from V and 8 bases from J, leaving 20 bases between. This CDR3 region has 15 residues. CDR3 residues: CASRLDRLPGDEQFF. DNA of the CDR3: TGTGCCAGCAGGCTGGACAGGCTTCCGGGGGATGAGCAGTTCTTC.

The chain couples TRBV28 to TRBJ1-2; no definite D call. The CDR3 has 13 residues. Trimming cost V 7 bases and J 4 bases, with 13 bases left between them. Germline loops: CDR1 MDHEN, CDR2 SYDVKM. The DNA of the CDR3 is TGTGCCAGCATGGAGGGATCGATCTATGGCTACACCTTC. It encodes CASMEGSIYGYTF.

The CDR3 sequence is CASSVEQDHYGYTF. The CDR3 DNA is TGTGCCAGCAGCGTAGAACAGGACCACTATGGCTACACCTTC. V and J are TRBV9 and TRBJ1-2; tentatively, D is TRBD1 (5 bases). V lost 0 bases and J 3 bases, leaving 9 bases between the germline ends. The CDR3 totals 14 residues. The germline V gene encodes CDR1 SGDLS and CDR2 YYNGEE.

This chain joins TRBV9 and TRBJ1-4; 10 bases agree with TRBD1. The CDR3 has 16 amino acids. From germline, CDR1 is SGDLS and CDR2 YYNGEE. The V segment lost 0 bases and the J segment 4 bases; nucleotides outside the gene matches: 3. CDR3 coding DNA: TGTGCCAGCAGCGTAGGGACAGGGGGGCATAATGAAAAACTGTTTTTT. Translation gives CASSVGTGGHNEKLFF.

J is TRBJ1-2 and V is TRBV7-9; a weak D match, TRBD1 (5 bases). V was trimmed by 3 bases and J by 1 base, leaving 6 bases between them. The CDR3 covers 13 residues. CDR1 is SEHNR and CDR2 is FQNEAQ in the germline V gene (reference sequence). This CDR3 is CASSLGDNYGYTF. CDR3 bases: TGTGCCAGCAGCTTGGGGGATAACTATGGCTACACCTTC.